This entry features one T cell receptor (beta chain) sequence. The junction had 8 bases not matched to a gene; V was cut back by 7 bases and J by 0 bases. This CDR3 comprises 14 residues. Looked up from germline, CDR1 is SQVTM and CDR2 is ANQGSEA. In the authors' methods: Amplification with reference gene primers provided the estimates of nucleated cell counts. Sequencing was performed with immunoSEQ multiplex PCR; in TCRdb, only in-frame clones are kept and a portion is missing. The D gene and trimming were derived from the DNA, and the V and J assignments and clone size from that table. The repertoire holds around 25,000 clones, with nearly 90% as singletons. These data come from a study of blood T cell repertoires in COVID-19.

The sample comprised peripheral blood. The rearrangement uses TRBV29-1 and TRBJ1-2; 7 nucleotides agree with TRBD1. This clonotype was sampled from a human donor in a cohort sampled during active COVID-19. CDR3 residues: CSAGTASANYGYTF. CDR3 sequence (DNA): TGCAGCGCCGGGACAGCCTCAGCTAACTATGGCTACACCTTC.